The 5 T cell receptor beta chains presented below share a single source sample, sequenced in a study of T cell responses to AZD1222 COVID-19 vaccine (dated by TCRdb to about 2021). Taken with the paper, the label for time point translates to: baseline before first vaccination. The library was obtained by the immunoSEQ multiplex PCR assay. Imported from immuneACCESS, the table was reduced by TCRdb to in-frame sequences with V and J called. These copies leave out some clones; in studies compared against another copy, an unresolved V gene accounts for under half, and the cause of the remainder is not known. This sample holds about 160,000 clones; about 93% were observed only once. Roughly 1.2% of the sample goes to the ten largest clones. The sequencing used peripheral blood, collected on day 0 of AZD1222 vaccination. These TCRs come from an adult in good health.

The V and J genes are TRBV2 and TRBJ2-5, with D maybe TRBD2 (5 bases). CDR3 length: 15 residues. Germline values: CDR1 SNHLY, CDR2 FYNNEI. V lost 6 bases and J lost 9, with 23 bases in between. The CDR3 loop is CASRTSGSPSGAQYF. DNA of the CDR3: TGTGCCAGCAGGACTTCGGGGAGCCCCTCCGGGGCCCAGTACTTC.

This chain uses TRBV30 with TRBJ2-1; D uncertain. V gave up 3 bases and J gave up 10 bases, with 10 bases separating them. The CDR3 is 11 residues long. CDR1 is GTSNPN, CDR2 SVGIG, per germline (reference sequence). The CDR3 region is CAWRATREQFF. The CDR3, as DNA: TGTGCCTGGAGGGCTACACGAGAGCAGTTCTTC.

In nucleotides, the CDR3 is TGCGCCAGCAACCCCCTGACAGGGAGCTCCTACAATGAGCAGTTCTTC. Translation: CASNPLTGSSYNEQFF. The chain is built from TRBV5-1 and TRBJ2-1; TRBD1 aligns across 7 bases. CDR3 length equals 16 residues. Germline CDR1 is SGHRS and CDR2 is YFSETQ. V was pared by 6 bases and J by 0 bases, with 9 bases of the junction left unmatched.

J is TRBJ1-2 and V is TRBV19; TRBD1 matches 10 bases. This CDR3 is 14 amino acids long. V gave up 4 bases and J gave up 8 bases; unmatched junction bases: 7. Germline V gene sequence: CDR1 LNHDA, CDR2 SQIVND (reference sequence). This CDR3 is CASSTPGTGDGYTF. The CDR3 DNA is TGTGCCAGTAGTACCCCGGGGACAGGGGACGGCTACACCTTC.

This clone has ten or more counts. The chain has TRBV30 and TRBJ1-1; D uncertain. The CDR3 is 13 residues long. Germline V gene sequence: CDR1 GTSNPN, CDR2 SVGIG (reference sequence). V lost 5 bases to trimming and J lost 5 bases, with 15 bases between them. CDR3 protein: CAWVRTGSTEAFF. In DNA form, the CDR3 reads TGTGCCTGGGTGAGGACGGGGAGTACTGAAGCTTTCTTT.